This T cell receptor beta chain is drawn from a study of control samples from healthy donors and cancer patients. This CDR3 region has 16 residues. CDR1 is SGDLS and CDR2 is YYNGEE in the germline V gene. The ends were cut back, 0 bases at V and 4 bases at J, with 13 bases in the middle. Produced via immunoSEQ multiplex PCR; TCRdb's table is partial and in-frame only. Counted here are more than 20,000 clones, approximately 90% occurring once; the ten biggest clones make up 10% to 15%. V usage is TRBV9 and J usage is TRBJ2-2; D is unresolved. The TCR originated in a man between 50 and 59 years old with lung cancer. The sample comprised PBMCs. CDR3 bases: TGTGCCAGCAGCGTAGCTCGGCAGGCACTCACCGGGGAGCTGTTTTTT. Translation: CASSVARQALTGELFF.